This T cell receptor beta chain was sequenced during a study of PD-1 blockade in classical Hodgkin lymphoma. Of note for this clone: Its antigen is still unknown.

Points from the study as a whole: The study reported lower baseline TCR diversity in newly diagnosed patients than in healthy donors. Nivolumab starters within 1 year of ASCT were excluded. Diversity similar to that of newly diagnosed patients was seen at baseline in complete responders.

J lost 5 bases, V lost 4 bases, and 11 bases had no gene match. The CDR3 consists of 16 residues. Germline V gene lookup returns CDR1 SGHRS and CDR2 YFSETQ. Specified time point: cycle 4 day 1 (C4D1), after more than 5 weeks of nivolumab. Patients all relapsed after autologous stem cell transplantation, and there was variation in brentuximab vedotin exposure. The investigators isolated CD8+ T cells from thawed PBMCs using magnetic negative selection. When best responses were assessed, they were complete response, partial response or progressive disease. Assay used: immunoSEQ multiplex PCR; TCRdb lists only in-frame clones, some missing. The table has around 9,000 clones, roughly 80% seen once.

The chain uses TRBV5-1 and TRBJ2-5, with 10 bases fitting TRBD2. The sample was CD8+ T cells from blood, taken before the fourth cycle of nivolumab. The clonotype was recovered from a human donor with classical Hodgkin lymphoma. CDR3: CASSGPGTSVRETQYF. Written as DNA, the CDR3 is TGCGCCAGCAGCGGCCCGGGGACTAGCGTCAGGGAGACCCAGTACTTC.